These 8 T cell receptor beta chains were all obtained from the same sample, sequenced in a study of T cells in Graves' hyperthyroidism and ophthalmopathy. From RNA transcripts, TCR beta CDR3 regions were amplified. The primer set for the first-round RT-PCR of the TCR CDR3 was HTBI. One entry per CDR3 protein, called by TCRdb with MiXCR from the multiplex PCR reads. The sample includes more than 350,000 distinct CDR3 sequences, 12% to 15% of them seen just once. The sequenced material came from blood. Source of these receptors: a woman aged 60-75 years with Graves' ophthalmopathy.

The genes are TRBV20-1 and TRBJ2-3; D might be TRBD2 (6 bases). The CDR3 sequence is 13 residues long. The ends were cut back, 5 bases at V and 0 bases at J, with 9 bases in the middle. Germline CDR1 reads DFQATT; CDR2 reads SNEGSKA (reference sequence). CDR3: CSAHGTSTDTQYF. The CDR3 DNA reads TGCAGTGCTCACGGGACTAGCACAGATACGCAGTATTTT.

This clonotype was counted ten times or more. J is TRBJ2-7 and V is TRBV11-2; D is unclear. CDR1 and CDR2 from the germline V gene are SGHAT and FQNNGV. Trimming left V 1 base short and J 1 base short, with 5 bases between. The CDR3 sequence is 13 residues long. The CDR3 reads CASSLGPSYEQYF. CDR3 coding DNA: TGTGCCAGCAGCTTAGGGCCATCCTACGAGCAGTACTTC.

This clonotype was counted many times. The CDR3 DNA reads TGTGCTAGCGCTAAGGGCGAGATTAAAGAGACCCAGTACTTC. Its protein product is CASAKGEIKETQYF. The genes are TRBV7-7 and TRBJ2-5, with a weak D call TRBD2 (5 bases). The germline V gene has CDR1 SSHAT and CDR2 FNYEAQ (reference sequence). This CDR3 is 14 amino acids long.

This clonotype was counted at least ten times. This CDR3 reads CASSLGADNEQFF. As DNA, the CDR3 is TGTGCCAGCTCACTCGGGGCGGACAATGAGCAGTTCTTC. The chain carries TRBV18 and TRBJ2-1; D may be TRBD1 or TRBD2 (5 bases each). CDR3 size: 13 residues. Germline values: CDR1 KGHSH, CDR2 LQKENI. V was shortened by 4 bases and J by 5 bases, with 9 bases between the two germline ends.

This clonotype was found once. Germline and junction disagree at one end, which may indicate a read error. The chain joins TRBV28 to TRBJ2-7; tentatively, D is TRBD1 (6 bases). The CDR3 extends over 13 amino acids. Per germline, CDR1 MDHEN and CDR2 SYDVKM. The CDR3 nucleotides read TGTGCCAGCAGTTTGGCCAGGGGTTACGAGCAGCACTTC. Residues: CASSLARGYEQHF.

The table lists this clonotype with many counts. The chain employs TRBV20-1 and TRBJ1-1; D ambiguous. V lost 3 bases, J lost 1 base, and 6 bases lay in between. Germline-derived CDR1 and CDR2 are DFQATT and SNEGSKA (reference sequence). The CDR3 has 12 amino acids. CDR3 loop: CSASAGNTEAFF. CDR3 bases: TGCAGTGCTAGTGCCGGGAACACTGAAGCTTTCTTT.

The CDR3 bases are TGTGCCAGCCCTGTCCCTAACTATGGCTACACCTTC. Amino acid sequence: CASPVPNYGYTF. This sequence joins TRBV7-9 and TRBJ1-2; D not certain. V was shortened by 8 bases and J by 0 bases, with 7 bases between the two germline ends. The germline gives CDR1 SEHNR, CDR2 FQNEAQ (reference sequence). The CDR3 has 12 amino acids.

This sequence joins TRBV6-5 and TRBJ2-7; D might be TRBD1 (6 bases). The germline gives CDR1 MNHEY, CDR2 SVGAGI. V was trimmed by 2 bases and J by 7 bases, leaving 15 bases between them. The CDR3 totals 14 residues. The CDR3 nucleotides read TGTGCCAGCAGTTACCGGGACAACAGGAGGGAGCAGTACTTC. Encoded protein: CASSYRDNRREQYF.